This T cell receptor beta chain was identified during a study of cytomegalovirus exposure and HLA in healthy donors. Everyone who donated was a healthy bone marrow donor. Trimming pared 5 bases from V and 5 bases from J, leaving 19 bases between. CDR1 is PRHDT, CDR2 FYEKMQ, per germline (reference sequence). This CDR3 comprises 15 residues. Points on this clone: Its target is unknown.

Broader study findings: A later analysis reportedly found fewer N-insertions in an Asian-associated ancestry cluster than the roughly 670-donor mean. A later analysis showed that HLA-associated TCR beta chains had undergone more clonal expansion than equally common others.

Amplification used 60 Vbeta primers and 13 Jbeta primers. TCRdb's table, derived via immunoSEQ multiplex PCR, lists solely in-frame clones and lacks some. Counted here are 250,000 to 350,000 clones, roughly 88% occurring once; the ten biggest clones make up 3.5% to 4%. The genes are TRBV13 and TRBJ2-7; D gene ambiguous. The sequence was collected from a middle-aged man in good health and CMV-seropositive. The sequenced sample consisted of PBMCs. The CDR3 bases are TGTGCCAGCAGCGCCGGGTCACTGACCCCTCACGAGCAGTACTTC. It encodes CASSAGSLTPHEQYF.